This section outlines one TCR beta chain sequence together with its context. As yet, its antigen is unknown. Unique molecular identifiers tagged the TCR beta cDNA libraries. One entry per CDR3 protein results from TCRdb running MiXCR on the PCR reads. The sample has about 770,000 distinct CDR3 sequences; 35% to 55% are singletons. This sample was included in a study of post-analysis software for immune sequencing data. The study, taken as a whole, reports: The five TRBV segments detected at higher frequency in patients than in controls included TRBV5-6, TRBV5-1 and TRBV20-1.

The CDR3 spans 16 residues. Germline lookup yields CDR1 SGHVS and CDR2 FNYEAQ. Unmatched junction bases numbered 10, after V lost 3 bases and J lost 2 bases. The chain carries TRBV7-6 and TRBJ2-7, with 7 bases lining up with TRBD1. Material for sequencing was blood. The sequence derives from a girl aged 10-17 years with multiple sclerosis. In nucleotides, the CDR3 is TGTGCCAGCAGCTTCGGGGTTCCGGGACAGCCCTACGAGCAGTACTTC. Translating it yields CASSFGVPGQPYEQYF.